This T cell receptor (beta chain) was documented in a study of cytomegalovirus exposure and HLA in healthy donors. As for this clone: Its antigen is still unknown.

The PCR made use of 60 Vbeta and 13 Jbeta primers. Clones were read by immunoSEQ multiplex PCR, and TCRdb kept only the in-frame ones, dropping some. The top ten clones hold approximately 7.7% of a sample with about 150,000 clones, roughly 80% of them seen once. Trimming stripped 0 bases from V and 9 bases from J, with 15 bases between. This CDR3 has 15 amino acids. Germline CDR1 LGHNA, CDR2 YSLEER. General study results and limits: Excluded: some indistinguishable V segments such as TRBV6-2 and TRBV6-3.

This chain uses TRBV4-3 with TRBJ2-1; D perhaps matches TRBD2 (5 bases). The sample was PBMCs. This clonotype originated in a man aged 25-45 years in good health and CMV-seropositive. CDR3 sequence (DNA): TGCGCCAGCAGCCAAGATCGAGTGAAGGGAGTTGAGCAGTTCTTC. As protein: CASSQDRVKGVEQFF.